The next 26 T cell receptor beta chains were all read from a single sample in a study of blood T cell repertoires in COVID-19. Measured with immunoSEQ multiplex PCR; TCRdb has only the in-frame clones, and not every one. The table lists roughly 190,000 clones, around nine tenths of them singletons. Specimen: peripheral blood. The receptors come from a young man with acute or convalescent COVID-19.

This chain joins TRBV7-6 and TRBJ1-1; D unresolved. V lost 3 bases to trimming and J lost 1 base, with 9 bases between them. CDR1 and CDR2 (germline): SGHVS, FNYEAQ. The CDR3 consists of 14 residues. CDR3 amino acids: CASSLGRWNTEAFF. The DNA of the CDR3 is TGTGCCAGCAGCTTGGGCAGGTGGAACACTGAAGCTTTCTTT.

CDR3 in DNA: TGTGCCAGCAGCCCTTGGACAGGGTTGAACACTGAAGCTTTCTTT. This codes for CASSPWTGLNTEAFF. This chain uses TRBV5-4 with TRBJ1-1; 8 positions agree with TRBD1. CDR3 length: 15 residues. CDR1 is SGHNT, CDR2 YYREEE, per germline (reference sequence). The trim removed 4 bases at V and 0 bases at J, leaving 5 bases unmatched.

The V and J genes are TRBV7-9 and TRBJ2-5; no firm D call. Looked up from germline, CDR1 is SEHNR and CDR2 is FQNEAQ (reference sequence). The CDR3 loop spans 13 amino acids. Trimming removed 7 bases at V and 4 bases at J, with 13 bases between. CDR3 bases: TGTGCCAGCAAAAGGAGCACCAGAGAGACCCAGTACTTC. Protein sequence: CASKRSTRETQYF.

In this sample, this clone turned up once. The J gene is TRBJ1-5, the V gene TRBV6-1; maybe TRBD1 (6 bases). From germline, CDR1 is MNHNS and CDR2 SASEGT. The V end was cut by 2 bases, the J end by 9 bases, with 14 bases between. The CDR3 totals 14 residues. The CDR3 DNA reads TGTGCCAGCAGTGAATACAGGGTCCATCCGCCCCAGCATTTT. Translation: CASSEYRVHPPQHF.

CDR3 in DNA: TGCGCCAGCAGCTTGATCCCCACGGAAGAGACCCAGTACTTC. Translated, it gives CASSLIPTEETQYF. V usage is TRBV5-1 and J usage is TRBJ2-5; the D is unclear. The CDR3 extends over 14 amino acids. Germline lookup yields CDR1 SGHRS and CDR2 YFSETQ. V was shortened by 1 base and J by 3 bases, with 10 bases between the two germline ends.

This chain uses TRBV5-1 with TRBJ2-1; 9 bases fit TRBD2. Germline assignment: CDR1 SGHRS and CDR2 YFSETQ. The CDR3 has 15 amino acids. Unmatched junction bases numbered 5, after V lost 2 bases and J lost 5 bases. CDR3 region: CASSFRLAGNNEQFF. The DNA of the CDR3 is TGCGCCAGCAGCTTTCGTCTAGCGGGGAACAATGAGCAGTTCTTC.

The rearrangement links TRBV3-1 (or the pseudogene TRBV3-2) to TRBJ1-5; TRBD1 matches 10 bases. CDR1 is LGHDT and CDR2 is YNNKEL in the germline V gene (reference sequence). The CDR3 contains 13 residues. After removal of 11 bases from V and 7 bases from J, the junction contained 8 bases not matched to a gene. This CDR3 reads CACGQGERQPQHF. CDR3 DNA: TGTGCCTGTGGACAGGGGGAGAGGCAGCCCCAGCATTTT.

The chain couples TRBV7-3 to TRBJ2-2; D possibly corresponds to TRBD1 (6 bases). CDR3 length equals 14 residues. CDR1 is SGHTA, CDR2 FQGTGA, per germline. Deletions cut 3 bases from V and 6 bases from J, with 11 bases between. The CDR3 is CASSFDTGPGELFF. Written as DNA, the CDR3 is TGTGCCAGCAGCTTCGACACAGGGCCCGGGGAGCTGTTTTTT.

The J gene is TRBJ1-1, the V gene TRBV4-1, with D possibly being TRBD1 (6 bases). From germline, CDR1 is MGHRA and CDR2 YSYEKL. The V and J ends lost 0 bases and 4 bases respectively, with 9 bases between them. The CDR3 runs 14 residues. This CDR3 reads CASSQDPGVTEAFF. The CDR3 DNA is TGCGCCAGCAGCCAAGACCCAGGGGTCACTGAAGCTTTCTTT.

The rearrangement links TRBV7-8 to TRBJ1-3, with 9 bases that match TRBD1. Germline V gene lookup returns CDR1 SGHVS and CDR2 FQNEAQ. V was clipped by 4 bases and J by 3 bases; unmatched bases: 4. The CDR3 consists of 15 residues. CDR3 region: CASSSQGAGGNTIYF. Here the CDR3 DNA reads TGTGCCAGCAGCTCACAGGGGGCGGGTGGAAACACCATATATTTT.

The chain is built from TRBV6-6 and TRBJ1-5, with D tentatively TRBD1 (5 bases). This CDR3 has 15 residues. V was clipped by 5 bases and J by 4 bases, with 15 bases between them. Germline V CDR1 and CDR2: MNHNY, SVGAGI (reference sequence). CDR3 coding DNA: TGTGCCAGCAGTAAAGGGGCCGCGGGGAATCAGCCCCAGCATTTT. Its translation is CASSKGAAGNQPQHF.

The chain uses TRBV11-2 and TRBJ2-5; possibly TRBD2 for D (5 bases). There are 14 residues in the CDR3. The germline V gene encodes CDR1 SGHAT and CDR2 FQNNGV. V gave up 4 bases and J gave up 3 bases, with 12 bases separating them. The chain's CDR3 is CASSSGMFKETQYF. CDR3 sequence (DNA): TGTGCCAGCAGCTCCGGGATGTTTAAAGAGACCCAGTACTTC.

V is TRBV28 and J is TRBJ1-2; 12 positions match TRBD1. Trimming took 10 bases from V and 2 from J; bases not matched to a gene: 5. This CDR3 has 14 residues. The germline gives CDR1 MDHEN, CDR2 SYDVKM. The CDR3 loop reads CATGQGAENYGYTF. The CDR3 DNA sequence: TGTGCCACGGGACAGGGGGCGGAAAACTATGGCTACACCTTC.

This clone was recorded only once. CDR3 nucleotide sequence: TGTGCCAGCAGTAACCGGGGTAACTATGGCTACACCTTC. It codes for CASSNRGNYGYTF. The chain links TRBV27 to TRBJ1-2; no clear D gene. CDR1 and CDR2 from the germline V gene are MNHEY and SMNVEV (reference sequence). This CDR3 spans 13 amino acids. V lost 5 bases and J 1 base, leaving 8 bases between the germline ends.

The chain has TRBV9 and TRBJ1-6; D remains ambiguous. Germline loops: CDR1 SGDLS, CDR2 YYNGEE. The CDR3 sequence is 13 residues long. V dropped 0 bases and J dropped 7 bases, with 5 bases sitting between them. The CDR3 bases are TGTGCCAGCAGCGTAGATCCAAATTCACCCCTCCACTTT. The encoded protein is CASSVDPNSPLHF.

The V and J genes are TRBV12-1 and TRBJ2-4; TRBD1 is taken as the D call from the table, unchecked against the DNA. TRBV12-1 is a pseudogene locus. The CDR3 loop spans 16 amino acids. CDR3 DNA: TGTGCCAGCAGCTTTCCCCTGACAGGGGCCAAAAACATTCAGTACTTC. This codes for CASSFPLTGAKNIQYF.

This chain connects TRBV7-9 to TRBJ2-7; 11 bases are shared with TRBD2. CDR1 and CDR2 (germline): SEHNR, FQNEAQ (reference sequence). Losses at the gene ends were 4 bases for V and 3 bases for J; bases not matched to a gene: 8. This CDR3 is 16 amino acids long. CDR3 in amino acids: CASSSTTGTSGYEQYF. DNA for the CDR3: TGTGCCAGCAGCTCTACAACCGGGACTAGCGGCTACGAGCAGTACTTC.

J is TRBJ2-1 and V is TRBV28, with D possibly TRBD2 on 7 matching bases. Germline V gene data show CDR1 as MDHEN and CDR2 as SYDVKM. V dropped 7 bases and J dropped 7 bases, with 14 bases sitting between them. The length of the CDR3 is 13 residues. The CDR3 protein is CASMGGAGNEQFF. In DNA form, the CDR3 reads TGTGCCAGCATGGGGGGGGCAGGGAATGAGCAGTTCTTC.

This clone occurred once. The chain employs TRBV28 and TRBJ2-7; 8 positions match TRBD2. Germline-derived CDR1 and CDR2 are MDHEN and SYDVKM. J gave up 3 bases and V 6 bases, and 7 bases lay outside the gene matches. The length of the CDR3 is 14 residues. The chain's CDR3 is CASSTLAERYEQYF. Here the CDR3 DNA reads TGTGCCAGCAGCACACTAGCGGAACGCTACGAGCAGTACTTC.

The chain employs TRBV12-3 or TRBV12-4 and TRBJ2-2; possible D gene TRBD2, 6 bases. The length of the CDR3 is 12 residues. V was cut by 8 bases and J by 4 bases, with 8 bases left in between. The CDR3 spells CASGRGTGELFF. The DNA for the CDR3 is TGTGCCAGCGGGCGGGGCACCGGGGAGCTGTTTTTT.

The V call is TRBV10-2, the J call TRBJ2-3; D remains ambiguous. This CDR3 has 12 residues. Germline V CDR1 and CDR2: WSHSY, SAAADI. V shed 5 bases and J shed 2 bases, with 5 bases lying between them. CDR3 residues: CASSPNTDTQYF. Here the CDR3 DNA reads TGCGCCAGCAGTCCTAACACAGATACGCAGTATTTT.

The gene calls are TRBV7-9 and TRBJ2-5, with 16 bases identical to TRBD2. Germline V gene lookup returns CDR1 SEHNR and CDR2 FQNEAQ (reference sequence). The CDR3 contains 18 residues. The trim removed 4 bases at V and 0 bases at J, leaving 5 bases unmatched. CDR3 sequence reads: CASSWGLAGGTYQETQYF. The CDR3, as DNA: TGTGCCAGCAGCTGGGGACTAGCGGGGGGGACGTACCAAGAGACCCAGTACTTC.

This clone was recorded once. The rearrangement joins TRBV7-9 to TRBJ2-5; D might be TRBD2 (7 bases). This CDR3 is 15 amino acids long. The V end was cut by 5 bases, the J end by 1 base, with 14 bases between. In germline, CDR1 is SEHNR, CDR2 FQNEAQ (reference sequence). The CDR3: CASSVGGGFQETQYF. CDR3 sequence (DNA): TGTGCCAGCAGCGTCGGCGGGGGCTTCCAAGAGACCCAGTACTTC.

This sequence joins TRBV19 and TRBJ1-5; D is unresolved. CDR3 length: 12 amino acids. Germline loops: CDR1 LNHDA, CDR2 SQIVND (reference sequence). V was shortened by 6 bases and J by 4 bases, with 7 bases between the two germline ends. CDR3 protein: CASRLGNQPQHF. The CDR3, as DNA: TGTGCCAGTAGGCTCGGGAATCAGCCCCAGCATTTT.

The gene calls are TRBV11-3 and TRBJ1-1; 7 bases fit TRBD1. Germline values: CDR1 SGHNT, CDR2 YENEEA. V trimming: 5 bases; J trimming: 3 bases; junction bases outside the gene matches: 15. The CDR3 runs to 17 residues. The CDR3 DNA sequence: TGTGCCAGCAGCCCACGGACAGGAAAAGGTACGGACACTGAAGCTTTCTTT. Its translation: CASSPRTGKGTDTEAFF.

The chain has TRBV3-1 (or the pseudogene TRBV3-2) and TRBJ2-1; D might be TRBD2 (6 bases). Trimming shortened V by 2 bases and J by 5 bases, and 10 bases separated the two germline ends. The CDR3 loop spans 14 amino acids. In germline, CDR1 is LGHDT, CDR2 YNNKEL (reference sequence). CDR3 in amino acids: CASSQQLADNEQFF. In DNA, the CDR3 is TGTGCCAGCAGCCAACAACTAGCAGACAATGAGCAGTTCTTC.